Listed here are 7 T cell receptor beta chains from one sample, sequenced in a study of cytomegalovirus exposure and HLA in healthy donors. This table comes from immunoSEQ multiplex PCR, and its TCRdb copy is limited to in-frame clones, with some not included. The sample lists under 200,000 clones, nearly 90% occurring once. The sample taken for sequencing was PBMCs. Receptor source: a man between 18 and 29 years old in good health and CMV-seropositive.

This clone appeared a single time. The CDR3, as DNA: TGTGCCAGCAGGCGCGACAGGGGGGTTAACACTGAAGCTTTCTTT. Amino acids: CASRRDRGVNTEAFF. The chain has TRBV28 and TRBJ1-1; 9 positions agree with TRBD1. CDR1 is MDHEN, CDR2 SYDVKM, per germline. The CDR3 is made up of 15 amino acids. Trimming removed 6 bases from V and 2 bases from J; junction bases left unmatched: 7.

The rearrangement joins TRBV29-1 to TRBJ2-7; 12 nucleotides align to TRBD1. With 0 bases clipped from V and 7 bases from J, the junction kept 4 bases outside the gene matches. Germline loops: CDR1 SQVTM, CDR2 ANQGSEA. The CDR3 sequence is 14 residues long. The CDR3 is CSVEEPGQGAEQYF. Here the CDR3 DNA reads TGCAGCGTTGAAGAACCGGGACAGGGGGCAGAGCAGTACTTC.

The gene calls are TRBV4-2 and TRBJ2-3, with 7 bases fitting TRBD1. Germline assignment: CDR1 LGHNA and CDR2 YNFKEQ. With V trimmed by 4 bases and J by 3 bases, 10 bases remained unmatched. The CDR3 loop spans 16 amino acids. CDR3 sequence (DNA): TGTGCCAGCAGCCCCAGACAGGGAAGTGGTACAGATACGCAGTATTTT. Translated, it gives CASSPRQGSGTDTQYF.

The CDR3 nucleotides read TGTGCCAGCAGCTTCGACACAGGGGGCGTCTACTATGGCTACACCTTC. Residues: CASSFDTGGVYYGYTF. The rearrangement uses TRBV9 and TRBJ1-2; 9 bases map to TRBD1. The CDR3 loop spans 16 amino acids. Germline V gene lookup returns CDR1 SGDLS and CDR2 YYNGEE. V shed 4 bases and J 3 bases; nucleotides not matched to a gene: 10.

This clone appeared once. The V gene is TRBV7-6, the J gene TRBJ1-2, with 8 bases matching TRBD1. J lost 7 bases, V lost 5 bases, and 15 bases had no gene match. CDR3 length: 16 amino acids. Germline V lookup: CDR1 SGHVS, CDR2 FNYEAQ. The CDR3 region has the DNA TGTGCCAGCAGCCTTGGACAGGGAAAGAGTTTTGGTGGCTACACCTTC. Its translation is CASSLGQGKSFGGYTF.

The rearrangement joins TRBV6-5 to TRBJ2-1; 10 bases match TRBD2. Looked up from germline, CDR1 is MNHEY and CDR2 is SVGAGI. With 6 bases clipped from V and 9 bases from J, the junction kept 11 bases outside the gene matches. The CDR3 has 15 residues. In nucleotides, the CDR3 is TGTGCCAGCAGCTACACTAGCGGGATAGCAAGTGAGCAGTTCTTC. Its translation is CASSYTSGIASEQFF.

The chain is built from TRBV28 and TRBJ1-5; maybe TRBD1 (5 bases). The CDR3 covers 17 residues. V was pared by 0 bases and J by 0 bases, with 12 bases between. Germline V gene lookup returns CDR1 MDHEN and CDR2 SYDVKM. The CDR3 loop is CASSLWGGRNSNQPQHF. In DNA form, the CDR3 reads TGTGCCAGCAGTTTATGGGGGGGACGGAATAGCAATCAGCCCCAGCATTTT.